These T cell receptor beta chains were read from a single sample in a study of blood T cell repertoires in COVID-19. The data were produced by immunoSEQ multiplex PCR, yet TCRdb's version contains in-frame clones alone and is incomplete. Of 130,000 to 150,000 clones listed, around 80% are singletons. The material sequenced was peripheral blood. The source of these receptors is a man in his 60s with active or convalescent COVID-19. Both conserved end residues are part of each CDR3. The D gene is left open where the match is weak. Clone size appears in some rows only: once, few, many, or a class for an expanded clone.

size: -; J: TRBJ1-1; V: TRBV3-1/TRBV3-2; D: TRBD1; DNA: TGTGCCAGCAGACACAGACAGGGGGCGGTCGCTGAAGCTTTCTTT; CDR3: CASRHRQGAVAEAFF
size: -; J: TRBJ1-4; V: TRBV25-1; D: -; DNA: TGTGCCAGCAGGGCATCCTCAGGGAGGACTAATGAAAAACTGTTTTTT; CDR3: CASRASSGRTNEKLFF
size: -; J: TRBJ2-1; V: TRBV11-3; D: TRBD2; DNA: TGTGCCAGCAGCTCTGGTACGGGACTAGCGGCAAACAATGAGCAGTTCTTC; CDR3: CASSSGTGLAANNEQFF
size: -; J: TRBJ2-1; V: TRBV7-2; D: TRBD2; DNA: TGTGCCAGCAGCTTCTGGGGACTAGCGGGGGGAGGTCATGAGCAGTTCTTC; CDR3: CASSFWGLAGGGHEQFF
size: -; J: TRBJ1-6; V: TRBV7-2; D: -; DNA: TGTGCCAGCAGCTTTTCCCCTGAGGGTTCACCCTTCCACTTT; CDR3: CASSFSPEGSPFHF
size: -; J: TRBJ1-1; V: TRBV18; D: TRBD1; DNA: TGTGCCAGCTCACCAGACAGGGCGGACACTGAAGCTTTCTTT; CDR3: CASSPDRADTEAFF
size: -; J: TRBJ2-1; V: TRBV6-5; D: TRBD2; DNA: TGTGCCAGCAGATTAGCGGGAGGGGTTGAGCAGTTCTTC; CDR3: CASRLAGGVEQFF
size: -; J: TRBJ2-6; V: TRBV5-6; D: TRBD1; DNA: TGTGCCAGCAGCTTGGGCCTGGACAGGGTTGGGGCTGGGGCCAACGTCCTGACTTTC; CDR3: CASSLGLDRVGAGANVLTF
size: once; J: TRBJ2-3; V: TRBV19; D: -; DNA: TGTGCCAGTAGTATAGATCCTGAGGTTACGCAGTATTTT; CDR3: CASSIDPEVTQYF
size: few; J: TRBJ2-1; V: TRBV3-1/TRBV3-2; D: TRBD1; DNA: TGTGCCAGCAGCCCACATACAACCAGGGGGAATGAGCAGTTCTTC; CDR3: CASSPHTTRGNEQFF
size: -; J: TRBJ2-5; V: TRBV5-1; D: TRBD1; DNA: TGCGCCAGCGGACAGGGGGGTCGAGAGACCCAGTACTTC; CDR3: CASGQGGRETQYF
size: -; J: TRBJ1-3; V: TRBV27; D: -; DNA: TGTGCCAGCAGTTTTGGGCAAGGAAACACCATATATTTT; CDR3: CASSFGQGNTIYF
size: -; J: TRBJ1-2; V: TRBV5-4; D: TRBD1; DNA: TGTGCCAGCAGATATGGGACAGAAACTAACTATGGCTACACCTTC; CDR3: CASRYGTETNYGYTF
size: once; J: TRBJ2-2; V: TRBV10-2; D: TRBD2; DNA: TGCGCCAGCAGTCCCGGACTAGCGGGAGTGGGGGGGGTGAACACCGGGGAGCTGTTTTTT; CDR3: CASSPGLAGVGGVNTGELFF
size: -; J: TRBJ2-5; V: TRBV18; D: TRBD1; DNA: TGTGCCAGCTCACCGCTAACGGGACAGCTTCAAGAGACCCAGTACTTC; CDR3: CASSPLTGQLQETQYF
size: -; J: TRBJ1-3; V: TRBV11-3; D: TRBD1; DNA: TGTGCCAGCACACGACAGGGGACTGGAAACACCATATATTTT; CDR3: CASTRQGTGNTIYF
size: -; J: TRBJ1-1; V: TRBV27; D: -; DNA: TGTGCCAGCAGTTTTTGGGGGGAGAACACTGAAGCTTTCTTT; CDR3: CASSFWGENTEAFF
size: -; J: TRBJ1-1; V: TRBV7-8; D: -; DNA: TGTGCCAGCAGCTTAGATACCAGGTTCGTTTCTGGTGAAGCTTTCTTT; CDR3: CASSLDTRFVSGEAFF
size: -; J: TRBJ2-7; V: TRBV11-2; D: TRBD2; DNA: TGTGCCAGCAGCCAAGGACTAGCAGTGTACGAGCAGTACTTC; CDR3: CASSQGLAVYEQYF
size: -; J: TRBJ1-1; V: TRBV19; D: -; DNA: TGTGCCAGCTCGACCGGGACTTCCGAAGCTTTCTTT; CDR3: CASSTGTSEAFF
size: -; J: TRBJ2-2; V: TRBV6-2/TRBV6-3; D: -; DNA: TGTGCCAGCAGCCGAGGGAACCCGAACACCGGGGAGCTGTTTTTT; CDR3: CASSRGNPNTGELFF
size: -; J: TRBJ2-1; V: TRBV24-1; D: -; DNA: TGTGCCACCAGTGCCCCGGGACACGCCCTTAATGAGCAGTTCTTC; CDR3: CATSAPGHALNEQFF
size: once; J: TRBJ1-2; V: TRBV28; D: TRBD1; DNA: TGTGCCAGCAGTTTATTGGGACAGGGGTTGTATGGCTACACCTTC; CDR3: CASSLLGQGLYGYTF
size: -; J: TRBJ2-7; V: TRBV7-2; D: -; DNA: TGTGCCAGCAGCTCAGACTCTGGTACCTCCTACGAGCAGTACTTC; CDR3: CASSSDSGTSYEQYF
size: -; J: TRBJ2-5; V: TRBV18; D: -; DNA: TGTGCCAGCTCACCCTCCGGGAACCAAGAGACCCAGTACTTC; CDR3: CASSPSGNQETQYF
size: -; J: TRBJ1-4; V: TRBV24-1; D: TRBD1; DNA: TGTGCCACCAGTGATGGGACAGGGACTCCTAATGAAAAACTGTTTTTT; CDR3: CATSDGTGTPNEKLFF
size: -; J: TRBJ1-2; V: TRBV7-8; D: -; DNA: TGTGCCAGCAGCCTCTCGACAGAGGACTATGGCTACACCTTC; CDR3: CASSLSTEDYGYTF
size: -; J: TRBJ1-1; V: TRBV30; D: TRBD1; DNA: TGTGCCTATGACAGGGGGGGAAGAACTGAAGCTTTCTTT; CDR3: CAYDRGGRTEAFF
size: -; J: TRBJ1-1; V: TRBV3-1/TRBV3-2; D: -; DNA: TGTGCCAGCAGAAACAACCAGGGTACTGAAGCTTTCTTT; CDR3: CASRNNQGTEAFF
size: -; J: TRBJ1-1; V: TRBV5-6; D: -; DNA: TGTGCCAGCAGCTTGGACGGGTTCACTGAAGCTTTCTTT; CDR3: CASSLDGFTEAFF
size: -; J: TRBJ2-7; V: TRBV6-2/TRBV6-3; D: TRBD2; DNA: TGTGCCAGCAGTGGAGGACTAGCCTACGAGCAGTACTTC; CDR3: CASSGGLAYEQYF
size: -; J: TRBJ1-3; V: TRBV28; D: -; DNA: TGTGCCAGCAGCCCCTACCCGGGGGGAGCATCTGGAAACACCATATATTTT; CDR3: CASSPYPGGASGNTIYF
size: -; J: TRBJ1-1; V: TRBV30; D: -; DNA: TGTGCCTCCAACGGGAGGGAAGGGGGTCGTAACACTGAAGCTTTCTTT; CDR3: CASNGREGGRNTEAFF
size: -; J: TRBJ2-1; V: TRBV30; D: TRBD2; DNA: TGTGCCTGGACCCGGACTAGCGGGAGTAGAGATGAGCAGTTCTTC; CDR3: CAWTRTSGSRDEQFF
size: -; J: TRBJ2-2; V: TRBV19; D: TRBD1; DNA: TGTGCCAGTCGACTGGACAGGGGGTTTGGCGGGGAGCTGTTTTTT; CDR3: CASRLDRGFGGELFF
size: once; J: TRBJ2-4; V: TRBV21-1; D: -; DNA: TGTGCCAGCAGCGCCTGGGCCAGGGGGTTAGCCAAAAACATTCAGTACTTC; CDR3: CASSAWARGLAKNIQYF